This TCR beta chain emerged from a study of cytomegalovirus exposure and HLA in healthy donors. The study, taken as a whole, reports: For TCR beta chains, V- and J-gene trimming was later linked to a missense DCLRE1C variant. The study listed roughly 160 cytomegalovirus-associated TCR beta chains.

The PCR contained 60 Vbeta and 13 Jbeta primers. This table comes from immunoSEQ multiplex PCR, and its TCRdb copy is limited to in-frame clones, with some not included. The sample holds about 130,000 clones, roughly 85% seen once. A word on this clone: Its antigen is still unknown.

This clonotype originated in a middle-aged man in good health and CMV-seropositive. Sequencing used PBMCs.

Here the CDR3 DNA reads TGTGCCAGCAGCTCTCAGACAGGACACTACAATGAGCAGTTCTTC. Translation: CASSSQTGHYNEQFF. The chain recombines TRBV9 with TRBJ2-1; D perhaps matches TRBD1 (6 bases). Looked up from germline, CDR1 is SGDLS and CDR2 is YYNGEE. This CDR3 is 15 amino acids long. V dropped 4 bases and J dropped 3 bases, with 14 bases sitting between them.